This T cell receptor (beta chain) was identified during a study of blood T cells in healthy people across ages. Whole-study results and caveats: Underestimates were what the diversity estimates from one million T cells were considered to be. The unsorted PBMCs prevented any conclusive comparison of naive versus antigen-experienced cells. Relative to aged donors, long-lived donors carried more naive CD4+ cells and displayed higher diversity.

Trimming left V 5 bases short and J 4 bases short, with 17 bases between. This CDR3 has 15 residues. CDR1 and CDR2 from the germline V gene are SGHVS and FNYEAQ. For the second PCR, which ran for about 6 to 11 cycles, a sample-barcoded 5' primer and a J-beta primer mix were used. Template switching added a 12-random-nucleotide identifier to every cDNA molecule. TCRdb fed the 5' RACE reads into MiXCR, producing one record per CDR3 protein. The sample shows approximately 830,000 distinct CDR3 sequences, approximately 65% of them seen only once. As concerns this clonotype: What it binds is not known.

The sequencing sample was made of blood. J is TRBJ1-1 and V is TRBV7-6; weak D call: TRBD1 (5 bases). This clonotype originated in a young man in good health. CDR3 residues: CASSPRDSRVTEAFF. The DNA of the CDR3 is TGTGCCAGCAGCCCGCGTGACAGTCGAGTCACTGAAGCTTTCTTT.